Listed below are T cell receptor beta chains from one sample, sequenced in a study of identical twins. MiXCR, run by TCRdb on the 5' RACE reads, gives a single entry per CDR3 protein. The profile covers approximately 590,000 distinct CDR3 sequences, with 9.6% appearing a single time and approximately 3% taken by the ten largest. This same sample was also part of a study on yellow fever vaccine responses in identical twins.

The sample was PBMCs. Source of these receptors: a woman aged 18-30 years in good health. The conserved cysteine and the conserved F or W are not part of the CDR3 here.

TRBV7-2	ASSLVGVQGLKNIQY
TRBV11-2	ASSVLDGTGELF
TRBV10-3	AISEGDRGIHEQF
TRBV7-6	ASSFGPRLSNEKLF
TRBV28	ASSSTPNYGYT
TRBV4-3	ASSQHTDYGYT
TRBV5-1	ASRLELNYGYT
TRBV12-3/TRBV12-4	ASSFPGVGGYTEAF
TRBV27	ASSNFRDRTNEQF
TRBV10-3	AISESPGDTGELF
TRBV7-6	ASTTSSGETQY
TRBV18	ASSPGLAANSYEQY
TRBV25-1	ASSEAGDYGYT
TRBV7-8	ASSSKRGQGLWNSPLH
TRBV12-3/TRBV12-4	ASSSKPPYFTDTQY
TRBV27	ASSFLPQRGGHNEQF
TRBV5-1	ASSTDTGTGQF
TRBV5-1	ASSLSLGPSETQY
TRBV7-2	ASSLGNNYGYT
TRBV4-3	ASSQVVFLETGAGNTIY
TRBV5-6	ASRGKTDTQY
TRBV6-2/TRBV6-3	ASNDGRYEQY
TRBV11-3	ASSIYEQY
TRBV28	ASEVAGGTDTQY
TRBV29-1	SVEVRGTNIQY
TRBV29-1	SVEWAGTGADNEQF
TRBV4-2	ASSQAGVGGIFEQF
TRBV28	ASSALRGAYEQY
TRBV7-2	ASSYAGAGAGELF
TRBV12-3/TRBV12-4	ASSPNRGGGTEAF
TRBV6-2/TRBV6-3	ASMTDREYEQY
TRBV7-6	ASSLDWGQGAGTQF
TRBV7-2	ASSLVSAYEQY
TRBV4-3	ASSRTRGLNTEAF
TRBV29-1	SVEEGRENLEQY
TRBV2	ASNFRGMDNEQF
TRBV7-2	ASSLVAGELSYEQY
TRBV3-1	ASSQGLAVYEQY
TRBV11-1	ASSSVGSFSGANVLT
TRBV28	ASSFSAATDTQY
TRBV28	ASRPFGRDRGFPTNEKLF
TRBV6-5	ASSYSMPSGSGEQF
TRBV20-1	SVGQGIGYEQY
TRBV11-2	ASSSDPRTDTQY
TRBV6-5	ASSLAGKPHYNEQF
TRBV9	ASSEGDRPYGYT
TRBV28	ASRTDREIPYEQY
TRBV20-1	SALDSGTGNQPQH
TRBV29-1	SVRTSGSATDTQY
TRBV7-9	ASSLASGQGHIQY
TRBV11-3	ASSPGGNSGANVLT
TRBV27	ASGYNSPLH
TRBV28	ASSFSGRASYEQY